These T cell receptor beta chains were read from a single sample in a study of vaccination effects on CD4 cells after COVID-19. Their antigens remain unidentified. Measured with immunoSEQ multiplex PCR; TCRdb has only the in-frame clones, and not every one. The sample carries roughly 20,000 clones, approximately 70% recorded once. Sequencing used CD4+ T cells from PBMCs cultured with HCoV-229E spike peptides, obtained before COVID-19 vaccination. These receptors originate from a human donor who received a COVID-19 vaccine. CDR3s include the opening cysteine and the closing phenylalanine or tryptophan. The D gene is left open where the match is weak. Clone size is given for some rows only: seen once, a few or many times, or a class if the clone is expanded.

V gene: TRBV5-6
D gene: -
CDR3 length: 17
J gene: TRBJ2-2
clone size: once
CDR3 protein: CASSLSNPYRGTGELFF
CDR3 DNA: TGTGCCAGCAGCTTGAGTAACCCATACCGTGGAACCGGGGAGCTGTTTTTT

V gene: TRBV6-6
D gene: TRBD1
CDR3 length: 15
J gene: TRBJ2-7
clone size: -
CDR3 protein: CASSYLTGVPSEQYF
CDR3 DNA: TGTGCCAGCAGTTATCTTACAGGGGTACCCTCCGAGCAGTACTTC

V gene: TRBV10-3
D gene: TRBD2
CDR3 length: 17
J gene: TRBJ2-7
clone size: large
CDR3 protein: CAISETGTSGLSYEQYF
CDR3 DNA: TGTGCCATCAGTGAAACGGGAACTAGCGGACTATCCTACGAGCAGTACTTC

V gene: TRBV29-1
D gene: -
CDR3 length: 14
J gene: TRBJ1-6
clone size: -
CDR3 protein: CSVATTEMGGTLHF
CDR3 DNA: TGCAGCGTTGCTACGACAGAGATGGGTGGCACCCTCCACTTT

V gene: TRBV2
D gene: -
CDR3 length: 11
J gene: TRBJ1-1
clone size: -
CDR3 protein: CASSWRSEAFF
CDR3 DNA: TGTGCCAGCAGCTGGAGGAGTGAAGCTTTCTTT

V gene: TRBV7-7
D gene: -
CDR3 length: 13
J gene: TRBJ2-3
clone size: -
CDR3 protein: CASSERLTDTQYF
CDR3 DNA: TGTGCCAGCAGCGAGCGGCTCACAGATACGCAGTATTTT

V gene: TRBV5-1
D gene: -
CDR3 length: 13
J gene: TRBJ2-7
clone size: -
CDR3 protein: CASSPQDGYEQYF
CDR3 DNA: TGCGCCAGCAGCCCACAGGACGGCTACGAGCAGTACTTC

V gene: TRBV6-6
D gene: TRBD1
CDR3 length: 16
J gene: TRBJ1-6
clone size: -
CDR3 protein: CASSYPRDRANSPLHF
CDR3 DNA: TGTGCCAGCAGTTACCCCCGTGACAGGGCGAATTCACCCCTCCACTTT

V gene: TRBV2
D gene: TRBD1
CDR3 length: 14
J gene: TRBJ2-7
clone size: few
CDR3 protein: CASRGVGQGYEQYF
CDR3 DNA: TGTGCCAGCAGGGGGGTCGGACAGGGTTACGAGCAGTACTTC

V gene: TRBV10-1
D gene: -
CDR3 length: 13
J gene: TRBJ1-1
clone size: few
CDR3 protein: CASRVRANTEAFF
CDR3 DNA: TGCGCCAGCAGGGTCAGGGCGAACACTGAAGCTTTCTTT

V gene: TRBV6-5
D gene: -
CDR3 length: 14
J gene: TRBJ1-6
clone size: few
CDR3 protein: CASSYSPGHSPLHF
CDR3 DNA: TGTGCCAGCAGTTACTCCCCGGGGCATTCACCCCTCCACTTT

V gene: TRBV10-3
D gene: -
CDR3 length: 13
J gene: TRBJ2-7
clone size: -
CDR3 protein: CAISIGSSYEQYF
CDR3 DNA: TGTGCCATCAGTATAGGGAGCTCCTACGAGCAGTACTTC

V gene: TRBV2
D gene: TRBD2
CDR3 length: 15
J gene: TRBJ2-2
clone size: -
CDR3 protein: CASNRLAGALSELFF
CDR3 DNA: TGTGCCAGCAATCGCCTAGCGGGGGCCTTGTCGGAGCTGTTTTTT

V gene: TRBV5-1
D gene: -
CDR3 length: 16
J gene: TRBJ1-1
clone size: once
CDR3 protein: CASSLASARANTEAFF
CDR3 DNA: TGCGCCAGCAGCTTGGCCAGTGCCAGGGCAAACACTGAAGCTTTCTTT

V gene: TRBV7-9
D gene: -
CDR3 length: 17
J gene: TRBJ2-1
clone size: -
CDR3 protein: CASSLVGLAFSSGEQFF
CDR3 DNA: TGTGCCAGCAGCTTAGTTGGGCTAGCCTTCTCCTCGGGTGAGCAGTTCTTC

V gene: TRBV2
D gene: -
CDR3 length: 12
J gene: TRBJ1-3
clone size: once
CDR3 protein: CAFKASGNTIYF
CDR3 DNA: TGTGCCTTTAAGGCCTCTGGAAACACCATATATTTT

V gene: TRBV20-1
D gene: TRBD2
CDR3 length: 12
J gene: TRBJ2-7
clone size: -
CDR3 protein: CSASLAAYEQYF
CDR3 DNA: TGCAGTGCTAGTCTAGCGGCTTACGAGCAGTACTTC

V gene: TRBV11-2
D gene: -
CDR3 length: 15
J gene: TRBJ1-6
clone size: -
CDR3 protein: CASSLTGSYNSPLHF
CDR3 DNA: TGTGCCAGCAGCTTAACGGGCTCCTATAATTCACCCCTCCACTTT

V gene: TRBV29-1
D gene: -
CDR3 length: 14
J gene: TRBJ1-2
clone size: -
CDR3 protein: CSVEQGERGYGYTF
CDR3 DNA: TGCAGCGTTGAACAGGGCGAGAGGGGCTATGGCTACACCTTC

V gene: TRBV11-1
D gene: TRBD2
CDR3 length: 14
J gene: TRBJ2-7
clone size: -
CDR3 protein: CASSSGGGSYEQYF
CDR3 DNA: TGTGCCAGCAGCTCGGGGGGGGGCTCCTACGAGCAGTACTTC

V gene: TRBV30
D gene: -
CDR3 length: 15
J gene: TRBJ1-3
clone size: few
CDR3 protein: CAWSVSRSSGNTIYF
CDR3 DNA: TGTGCCTGGAGTGTCTCTAGGAGCTCTGGAAACACCATATATTTT

V gene: TRBV11-3
D gene: -
CDR3 length: 15
J gene: TRBJ2-6
clone size: -
CDR3 protein: CASSLGGTGANVLTF
CDR3 DNA: TGTGCCAGCAGCTTAGGGGGTACAGGGGCCAACGTCCTGACTTTC

V gene: TRBV7-9
D gene: -
CDR3 length: 15
J gene: TRBJ1-2
clone size: few
CDR3 protein: CASSLPVREEYGYTF
CDR3 DNA: TGTGCCAGCAGCTTACCGGTGAGGGAAGAGTATGGCTACACCTTC

V gene: TRBV6-1
D gene: TRBD2
CDR3 length: 15
J gene: TRBJ2-7
clone size: -
CDR3 protein: CASSELADSSYEQYF
CDR3 DNA: TGTGCCAGCAGTGAACTAGCGGATAGCTCCTACGAGCAGTACTTC

V gene: TRBV5-4
D gene: TRBD2
CDR3 length: 17
J gene: TRBJ2-5
clone size: once
CDR3 protein: CASSWGTRSGVGETQYF
CDR3 DNA: TGTGCCAGCAGCTGGGGGACCCGTAGCGGGGTTGGGGAGACCCAGTACTTC

V gene: TRBV2
D gene: TRBD1
CDR3 length: 16
J gene: TRBJ1-5
clone size: -
CDR3 protein: CASSLRTGGYNQPQHF
CDR3 DNA: TGTGCCAGCAGTCTACGGACAGGGGGATACAATCAGCCCCAGCATTTT

V gene: TRBV29-1
D gene: -
CDR3 length: 12
J gene: TRBJ2-5
clone size: -
CDR3 protein: CSEGRVGETQYF
CDR3 DNA: TGCAGCGAAGGCAGGGTAGGAGAGACCCAGTACTTC

V gene: TRBV19
D gene: -
CDR3 length: 14
J gene: TRBJ1-1
clone size: -
CDR3 protein: CASSLPTVNTEAFF
CDR3 DNA: TGTGCCAGTAGTCTCCCGACGGTAAACACTGAAGCTTTCTTT

V gene: TRBV5-6
D gene: -
CDR3 length: 11
J gene: TRBJ2-2
clone size: -
CDR3 protein: CASSFAGELFF
CDR3 DNA: TGTGCCAGCAGCTTTGCCGGGGAGCTGTTTTTT

V gene: TRBV2
D gene: TRBD2
CDR3 length: 15
J gene: TRBJ2-7
clone size: -
CDR3 protein: CATSYGTSGTYEQYF
CDR3 DNA: TGTGCCACCTCATACGGGACTAGCGGAACCTACGAGCAGTACTTC

V gene: TRBV5-1
D gene: TRBD1
CDR3 length: 15
J gene: TRBJ2-2
clone size: -
CDR3 protein: CASSLRTGNTGELFF
CDR3 DNA: TGCGCCAGCAGCCTGAGGACAGGCAACACCGGGGAGCTGTTTTTT

V gene: TRBV7-2
D gene: TRBD2
CDR3 length: 19
J gene: TRBJ2-1
clone size: few
CDR3 protein: CASSFGTSGRTGSYNEQFF
CDR3 DNA: TGTGCCAGCAGCTTTGGGACTAGCGGGAGGACAGGCTCCTACAATGAGCAGTTCTTC

V gene: TRBV7-9
D gene: -
CDR3 length: 13
J gene: TRBJ1-2
clone size: -
CDR3 protein: CASSLDYADGYTF
CDR3 DNA: TGTGCCAGCAGCTTAGACTACGCCGATGGCTACACCTTC

V gene: TRBV4-1
D gene: TRBD1
CDR3 length: 16
J gene: TRBJ2-5
clone size: -
CDR3 protein: CASSQDLSGGVETQYF
CDR3 DNA: TGCGCCAGCAGCCAAGATTTATCAGGGGGCGTAGAGACCCAGTACTTC

V gene: TRBV7-9
D gene: TRBD2
CDR3 length: 15
J gene: TRBJ2-3
clone size: -
CDR3 protein: CASTRAGGPADTQYF
CDR3 DNA: TGTGCCAGCACCAGAGCGGGAGGGCCAGCAGATACGCAGTATTTT

V gene: TRBV11-2
D gene: -
CDR3 length: 13
J gene: TRBJ1-1
clone size: -
CDR3 protein: CASSLGGDTEAFF
CDR3 DNA: TGTGCCAGCAGCTTAGGAGGGGACACTGAAGCTTTCTTT

V gene: TRBV2
D gene: -
CDR3 length: 12
J gene: TRBJ1-2
clone size: -
CDR3 protein: CASAGQLYGYTF
CDR3 DNA: TGTGCCAGCGCCGGACAGCTCTATGGCTACACCTTC

V gene: TRBV11-2
D gene: TRBD2
CDR3 length: 20
J gene: TRBJ2-4
clone size: -
CDR3 protein: CASSLDHFTSARTNKNIQYF
CDR3 DNA: TGTGCCAGCAGCTTAGACCATTTCACTAGCGCGAGGACGAACAAAAACATTCAGTACTTC

V gene: TRBV6-5
D gene: TRBD1
CDR3 length: 14
J gene: TRBJ2-7
clone size: -
CDR3 protein: CASSERRGRGEQYF
CDR3 DNA: TGTGCCAGCAGCGAGAGAAGGGGGCGAGGCGAGCAGTACTTC

V gene: TRBV19
D gene: -
CDR3 length: 14
J gene: TRBJ1-1
clone size: once
CDR3 protein: CASNDMGKGTEAFF
CDR3 DNA: TGTGCCAGTAATGATATGGGAAAGGGGACTGAAGCTTTCTTT